The 29 T cell receptor beta chains below were found in one sample sequenced in a study of Graves' ophthalmopathy and Graves' hyperthyroidism. RNA transcripts provided the template for amplifying TCR beta CDR3 regions. Second-round multiplex PCR came after a first-round RT-PCR that employed HTBI primers. TCRdb processed the multiplex PCR reads anew with MiXCR; each CDR3 protein has one entry. This sample has over a million distinct CDR3 sequences, with 35% to 40% found just once. Sequenced: peripheral blood or thyroid tissue (not recorded which). The source is an adult man with Graves' hyperthyroidism.

With regard to this clonotype: This could be a read error, since a much larger clone is one nucleotide away. The chain is built from TRBV20-1 and TRBJ2-5; D possibly corresponds to TRBD1 (6 bases). CDR3 size: 13 residues. Germline V CDR1 and CDR2: DFQATT, SNEGSKA (reference sequence). With 6 bases removed from V and 0 bases from J, the gap between germline ends came to 11 bases. CDR3 protein: CSAARQDQETQYF. For the CDR3, the DNA is TGCAGTGCCGCTAGACAGGACCAAGAGACCCAGTACTTC.

The chain couples TRBV5-4 to TRBJ1-1; TRBD1 might be the D (5 bases). This CDR3 region has 15 residues. Germline V CDR1 and CDR2: SGHNT, YYREEE (reference sequence). The germline V and J ends were trimmed by 4 bases and 1 base, with 14 bases remaining between them. CDR3 bases: TGTGCCAGCAGCCCCGACAGACTTTCGAACACTGAAGCTTTCTTT. Its protein product is CASSPDRLSNTEAFF.

About this clonotype: This CDR3 is missing its conserved last phenylalanine or tryptophan, likely due to a read error. Because the CDR3's place on the DNA is in doubt, the DNA is left out and the CDR3 is given as listed by TCRdb. The chain employs TRBV7-2 and TRBJ1-1. CDR1 is SGHTA and CDR2 is FQGNSA in the germline V gene. Ends included, the CDR3 has 9 residues. The CDR3 here is CAIYSGGAE.

This clonotype has more than one count but fewer than ten. This rearrangement joins TRBV10-3 to TRBJ2-7; D perhaps matches TRBD1 (6 bases). V was clipped by 3 bases and J by 2 bases, with 17 bases between them. The CDR3 covers 16 residues. Germline CDR1 is ENHRY and CDR2 is SYGVKD. Here the CDR3 reads CAISDPVDRQPYEQYF. CDR3 DNA sequence: TGTGCCATCAGTGATCCGGTCGACAGGCAACCCTACGAGCAGTACTTC.

In the case of this clonotype: This may stem from a read error, because a much larger clone lies one nucleotide away. The chain joins TRBV25-1 to TRBJ1-6, with 9 positions matching TRBD1. Germline CDR1 MGHDK, CDR2 SYGVNS. The V segment lost 8 bases and the J segment 11 bases; nucleotides outside the gene matches: 10. The CDR3 sequence is 14 residues long. The CDR3, as DNA: TGTGCCAGCGGGATACAGGGGGCAGGTCCACCCCTCCACTTT. It yields the protein CASGIQGAGPPLHF.

This clonotype occurred a few times. The rearrangement uses TRBV6-5 and TRBJ2-2, with D perhaps given as TRBD1 or TRBD2 (5 bases each). CDR1 MNHEY and CDR2 SVGAGI come from the germline V gene. Deletions cut 5 bases from V and 0 bases from J, with 13 bases between. CDR3 size: 16 residues. DNA of the CDR3: TGTGCCAGCAGTGAAGTGGGGGTGGCGAACACCGGGGAGCTGTTTTTT. As protein: CASSEVGVANTGELFF.

This clonotype has a count of ten or more. The V call is TRBV4-3, the J call TRBJ1-4; a possible D gene is TRBD1 (5 bases). The CDR3 sequence is 15 residues long. The germline V gene encodes CDR1 LGHNA and CDR2 YSLEER. V was trimmed by 0 bases and J by 4 bases, leaving 9 bases between them. The DNA for the CDR3 is TGCGCCAGCAGCCAAGAGGGGCACTTTAATGAAAAACTGTTTTTT. Protein: CASSQEGHFNEKLFF.

This clonotype was seen repeatedly, ten times or more. The CDR3 reads CASSPSLNTEAFF. DNA for the CDR3: TGTGCCAGCAGCCCAAGCCTGAACACTGAAGCTTTCTTT. The V call is TRBV12-3 or TRBV12-4, the J call TRBJ1-1; no firm D call. This CDR3 spans 13 amino acids. V was trimmed by 6 bases and J by 0 bases, leaving 8 bases between them.

This clonotype showed up just a few times. V and J are TRBV20-1 and TRBJ2-2, with 10 bases lining up with TRBD1. Germline V CDR1 and CDR2: DFQATT, SNEGSKA (reference sequence). J lost 7 bases, V lost 6 bases, and 5 bases had no gene match. This CDR3 comprises 13 residues. Written as DNA, the CDR3 is TGCAGTGCCCCAGGGACAGGGGACGGGGAGCTGTTTTTT. Residues: CSAPGTGDGELFF.

This clonotype has at least ten counts. This chain connects TRBV5-1 to TRBJ2-5; possibly TRBD1 for D (6 bases). CDR3 length: 13 residues. Trimming removed 5 bases from V and 5 bases from J, with 13 bases in between. From germline, CDR1 is SGHRS and CDR2 YFSETQ. CDR3 in DNA: TGCGCCAGCAGTCCAGGGGATGAGGAGACCCAGTACTTC. Protein sequence: CASSPGDEETQYF.

With regard to this clonotype: Since a much larger clone is just one base distant, this may be a read error. This sequence joins TRBV19 and TRBJ2-2, with D tentatively TRBD1 or TRBD2 (6 bases each). CDR1 is LNHDA and CDR2 is SQIVND in the germline V gene (reference sequence). The CDR3 covers 14 residues. The germline V and J ends were trimmed by 3 bases and 5 bases, with 10 bases remaining between them. The DNA of the CDR3 is TGTGCCAGTAGTATTTGGAGGGGGACCGGGGAGCTGTTTTTT. As protein: CASSIWRGTGELFF.

This clonotype was recorded once. V and J are TRBV28 and TRBJ2-2; D unclear. The V gene lost 5 bases and the J gene lost 1 base, with 11 bases spanning the gap. Germline loops: CDR1 MDHEN, CDR2 SYDVKM. The CDR3 is 15 residues long. CDR3 DNA: TGTGCCAGCAGTCCCCCCGACGGGAACACCGGGGAGCTGTTTTTT. Translating gives CASSPPDGNTGELFF.

The chain links TRBV7-2 to TRBJ2-7; weak D call: TRBD1 (5 bases). The CDR3 runs to 13 residues. Trimming removed 5 bases at V and 8 bases at J, with 16 bases between. CDR1 and CDR2 from the germline V gene are SGHTA and FQGNSA. CDR3 amino acids: CASSPQQGSQQYF. CDR3 DNA sequence: TGTGCCAGCAGCCCCCAGCAGGGAAGTCAGCAGTACTTC.

The genes are TRBV6-2 or TRBV6-3 and TRBJ2-5, with TRBD2 matching over 9 bases. V lost 2 bases and J lost 0; bases outside the gene matches: 1. Germline lookup yields CDR1 MNHEY and CDR2 SVGEGT. The CDR3 is 15 amino acids. The DNA of the CDR3 is TGTGCCAGCAGTTACGGCGGGAGGGACCAAGAGACCCAGTACTTC. The encoded protein is CASSYGGRDQETQYF.

As regards this clonotype: A read error may explain this, as a much larger clone is one base away. This likely comes from a read error, as the CDR3 has no conserved phenylalanine or tryptophan at its end. The chain has TRBV7-2 and TRBJ2-7, with 8 positions matching TRBD2. The CDR3 covers 15 residues. The germline V gene has CDR1 SGHTA and CDR2 FQGNSA. After removal of 1 base from V and 6 bases from J, the junction contained 8 bases not matched to a gene. DNA for the CDR3: TGTGCCAGCAGCTTAGGGACTCGGACTAGCAGCGAGCAGTACCTC. Its translation is CASSLGTRTSSEQYL.

This clonotype has a handful of counts. This chain uses TRBV5-1 with TRBJ1-1; D uncertain. Germline CDR1 is SGHRS and CDR2 is YFSETQ. CDR3 length: 13 amino acids. Trimming shortened V by 0 bases and J by 7 bases, and 10 bases separated the two germline ends. This CDR3 is CASSLVAAGEAFF. The CDR3 DNA reads TGCGCCAGCAGCTTGGTGGCAGCGGGTGAAGCTTTCTTT.

About this clonotype: A read error may be the cause here, since a much bigger clone is one base away. CDR3: CASRRGLRTAGELSF. The DNA of the CDR3 is TGTGCCAGCAGACGCGGACTCCGAACCGCCGGGGAGCTGTCTTTT. The chain couples TRBV7-2 to TRBJ2-2; weak D call: TRBD2 (5 bases). Germline V CDR1 and CDR2: SGHTA, FQGNSA. The CDR3 spans 15 residues. The variable domain in full, completed from reference TRBV7-2 and TRBJ2-2, reads GAGVSQSPSNKVTEKGKDVELRCDPISGHTALYWYRQSLGQGLEFLIYFQGNSAPDKSGLPSDRFSAERTGGSVSTLTIQRTQQEDSAVYLCASRRGLRTAGELSFGEGSRLTVL.

This clonotype showed up just a few times. The J gene is TRBJ2-3, the V gene TRBV29-1; D ambiguous. This CDR3 has 14 residues. Trimming took off 7 bases at V and 4 bases at J, with 18 bases between the two ends. Germline CDR1 reads SQVTM; CDR2 reads ANQGSEA. CDR3 region: CSAHPVSLADTQYF. In DNA, the CDR3 is TGCAGCGCCCACCCCGTATCTCTCGCAGATACGCAGTATTTT.

Ten or more counts support this clonotype. The rearrangement joins TRBV19 to TRBJ1-5; the D is unclear. CDR3 length: 12 residues. Trimming removed 5 bases from V and 4 bases from J, with 6 bases in between. Germline CDR1 LNHDA, CDR2 SQIVND (reference sequence). CDR3 loop: CASSPNNQPQHF. Here the CDR3 DNA reads TGTGCCAGTAGTCCCAATAATCAGCCCCAGCATTTT.

This clonotype was seen at least ten times. V gene TRBV7-7 combines with J gene TRBJ2-7; D ambiguous. CDR3 length: 17 residues. Between the trimmed V and J ends, which lost 0 bases and 4 bases, there was a span of 19 bases. Germline loops: CDR1 SSHAT, CDR2 FNYEAQ (reference sequence). The CDR3 here is CASSLALLVMMTYEQYF. DNA for the CDR3: TGTGCCAGCAGCTTAGCACTACTGGTCATGATGACATACGAGCAGTACTTC.

With regard to this clonotype: A read error may produce the germline difference seen at one junction end. The J gene is TRBJ1-1, the V gene TRBV15; tentative D call: TRBD1 (6 bases). The CDR3 is 14 amino acids. Germline CDR1 is LNHNV and CDR2 is YYDKDF (reference sequence). The CDR3 sequence: CATSRAGTSAEAFF. The CDR3 coding sequence is TGTGCCACCAGCCGTGCAGGGACAAGCGCTGAGGCTTTCTTT.

As to this clonotype: A read error may account for a junction end that differs from germline. This chain links TRBV10-3 with TRBJ2-5; perhaps TRBD2 as D (5 bases). The length of the CDR3 is 15 residues. Germline CDR1 reads ENHRY; CDR2 reads SYGVKD. Here the CDR3 reads CASSYRPNAGGTQYF. DNA for the CDR3: TGTGCCAGCAGTTACCGGCCCAACGCGGGTGGGACCCAGTACTTC.

This clonotype was detected ten times or more. The V gene is TRBV20-1, the J gene TRBJ2-5; 7 nucleotides line up with TRBD2. V gave up 2 bases and J gave up 2 bases; unmatched junction bases: 8. Germline CDR1 and CDR2: DFQATT and SNEGSKA (reference sequence). The CDR3 is made up of 15 amino acids. The CDR3 is CSARKATSIQETQYF. The CDR3 DNA reads as TGCAGTGCTAGAAAGGCGACTAGCATTCAAGAGACCCAGTACTTC.

This clonotype was seen once. The conserved closing phenylalanine or tryptophan is absent in this CDR3, likely reflecting a read error. No DNA is shown, since the ends of the CDR3 on it are uncertain; the CDR3 is the one TCRdb lists. This chain connects TRBV5-1 to TRBJ1-4; the table gives TRBD1 as D, unverified against the DNA. The CDR3 adds up to 11 amino acids, both ends counted. CDR1 SGHRS and CDR2 YFSETQ come from the germline V gene. The CDR3: CASSLDSQGFY.

This clonotype was seen a handful of times. The genes are TRBV20-1 and TRBJ1-2; 10 nucleotides align to TRBD1. V lost 1 base to trimming and J lost 3 bases; unmatched junction nucleotides: 11. The germline CDR1 and CDR2 sequences are DFQATT and SNEGSKA (reference sequence). The CDR3 totals 17 residues. The CDR3 DNA reads TGCAGTGCTAGAGGGGCGGACAGGGGGTTCGTTTACTATGGCTACACCTTC. As protein: CSARGADRGFVYYGYTF.

In this sample, this clonotype turned up once. J is TRBJ1-5 and V is TRBV15; unclear D gene. This CDR3 is 14 amino acids long. Germline loops: CDR1 LNHNV, CDR2 YYDKDF (reference sequence). V was clipped by 3 bases and J by 4 bases, with 10 bases between them. The CDR3 here is CATSREGRNQPQHF. CDR3 DNA sequence: TGTGCCACCAGCAGGGAAGGGAGGAATCAGCCCCAGCATTTT. Complete variable domain (other parts from reference TRBV15 and TRBJ1-5): DAMVIQNPRYQVTQFGKPVTLSCSQTLNHNVMYWYQQKSSQAPKLLFHYYDKDFNNEADTPDNFQSRRPNTSFCFLDIRSPGLGDTAMYLCATSREGRNQPQHFGDGTRLSIL.

This clonotype occurred many times. This sequence joins TRBV3-1 and TRBJ1-1; D gene unclear. CDR3 length: 11 amino acids. The germline gives CDR1 LGHDT, CDR2 YNNKEL (reference sequence). With 5 bases removed from V and 7 bases from J, the gap between germline ends came to 8 bases. CDR3 in DNA: TGTGCCAGCAGCTTAAAGGGTGAAGCTTTCTTT. Its protein is CASSLKGEAFF.

In this sample, this clonotype turned up a few times. The V call is TRBV5-1, the J call TRBJ1-4; 12 positions match TRBD1. The J segment lost 8 bases and the V segment lost 0 bases, leaving 2 bases of the junction unmatched. The CDR3 runs 15 residues. Germline CDR1 and CDR2: SGHRS and YFSETQ. CDR3 DNA sequence: TGCGCCAGCAGCTTGGGGGACAGGGGGCGAGAAAAACTGTTTTTT. Translated: CASSLGDRGREKLFF.

This clonotype was found many times. This chain joins TRBV12-3 or TRBV12-4 and TRBJ2-7; 13 positions agree with TRBD2. CDR3 length equals 14 residues. Trimming removed 4 bases from V and 3 bases from J; junction bases left unmatched: 0. In DNA form, the CDR3 reads TGTGCCAGCAGTTGGACTAGCGGGGGCTACGAGCAGTACTTC. It yields the protein CASSWTSGGYEQYF.